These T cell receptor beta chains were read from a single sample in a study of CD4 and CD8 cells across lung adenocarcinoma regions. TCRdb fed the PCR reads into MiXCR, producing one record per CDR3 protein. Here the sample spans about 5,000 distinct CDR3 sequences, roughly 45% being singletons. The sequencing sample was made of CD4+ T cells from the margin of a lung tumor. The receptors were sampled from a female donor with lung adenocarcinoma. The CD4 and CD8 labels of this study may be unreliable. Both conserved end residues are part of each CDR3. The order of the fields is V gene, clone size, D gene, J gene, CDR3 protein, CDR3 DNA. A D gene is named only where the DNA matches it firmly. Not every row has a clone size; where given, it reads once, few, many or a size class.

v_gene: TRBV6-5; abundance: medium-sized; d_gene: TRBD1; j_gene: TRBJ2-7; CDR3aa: CASSYSGQGGEQYF; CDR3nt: TGTGCCAGCAGTTACTCGGGACAGGGCGGCGAGCAGTACTTC
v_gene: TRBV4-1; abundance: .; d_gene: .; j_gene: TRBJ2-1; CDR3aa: CASSQDNGFNEQFF; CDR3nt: TGCGCCAGCAGCCAAGATAACGGGTTCAATGAGCAGTTCTTC
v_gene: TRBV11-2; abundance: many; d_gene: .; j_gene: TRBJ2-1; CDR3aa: CASSRGSSYNEQFF; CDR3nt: TGTGCCAGCAGCCGGGGGAGCTCCTACAATGAGCAGTTCTTC
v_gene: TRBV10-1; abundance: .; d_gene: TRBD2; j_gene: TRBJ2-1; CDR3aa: CASSKLLAGGINEQFF; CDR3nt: TGCGCCAGCAGTAAATTACTAGCGGGGGGGATTAATGAGCAGTTCTTC
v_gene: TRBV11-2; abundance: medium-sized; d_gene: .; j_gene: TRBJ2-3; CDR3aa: CASSLVMGVDTQYF; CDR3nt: TGTGCCAGCAGCTTAGTGATGGGAGTGGATACGCAGTATTTT
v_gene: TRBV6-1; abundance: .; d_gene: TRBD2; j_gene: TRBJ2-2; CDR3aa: CASSEAGIAGELFF; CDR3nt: TGTGCCAGCAGCGAAGCGGGGATTGCCGGGGAGCTGTTTTTT
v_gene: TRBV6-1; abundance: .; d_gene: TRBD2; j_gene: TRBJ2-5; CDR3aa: CASRGNGAGGLQETQYF; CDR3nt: TGTGCCAGCAGGGGAAACGGGGCGGGGGGGCTCCAAGAGACCCAGTACTTC
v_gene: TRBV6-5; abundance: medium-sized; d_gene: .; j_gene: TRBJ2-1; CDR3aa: CASTHSGAYNEQFF; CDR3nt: TGTGCCAGCACCCATTCCGGGGCTTACAATGAGCAGTTCTTC
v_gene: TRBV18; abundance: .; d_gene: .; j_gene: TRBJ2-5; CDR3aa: CASSPKQDGETQYF; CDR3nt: TGTGCCAGCTCACCGAAGCAAGATGGGGAGACCCAGTACTTC
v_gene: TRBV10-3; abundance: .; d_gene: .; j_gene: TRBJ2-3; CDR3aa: CAGGPGGRAWDTQYF; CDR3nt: TGTGCCGGGGGTCCAGGGGGGAGGGCCTGGGATACGCAGTATTTC
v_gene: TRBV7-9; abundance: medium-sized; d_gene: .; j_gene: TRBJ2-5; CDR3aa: CASSSRPETQYF; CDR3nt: TGTGCCAGCAGTTCCAGACCTGAGACCCAGTACTTC
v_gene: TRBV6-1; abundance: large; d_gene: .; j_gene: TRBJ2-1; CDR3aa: CASSRRDWGNNEQFF; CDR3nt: TGTGCCAGCAGTCGCCGGGACTGGGGAAACAATGAGCAGTTCTTC
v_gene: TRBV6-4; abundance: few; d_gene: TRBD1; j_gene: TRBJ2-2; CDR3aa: CASSVGQGDTGELFF; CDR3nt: TGTGCCAGCAGTGTCGGACAGGGAGACACCGGGGAGCTGTTTTTT
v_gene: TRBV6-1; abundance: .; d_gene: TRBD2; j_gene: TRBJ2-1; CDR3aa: CASTLSGRETNEQFF; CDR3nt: TGTGCCAGCACCCTAAGCGGGAGGGAAACTAATGAGCAGTTCTTC
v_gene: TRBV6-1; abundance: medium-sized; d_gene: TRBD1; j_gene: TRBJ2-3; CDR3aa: CASGRQGALPTDTQYF; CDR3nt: TGTGCCAGCGGAAGACAGGGGGCCCTCCCCACAGATACGCAGTATTTT
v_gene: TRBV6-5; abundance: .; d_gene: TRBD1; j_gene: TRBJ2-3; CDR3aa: CASSYSEGGADTQYF; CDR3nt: TGTGCCAGCAGTTACTCCGAAGGGGGCGCAGATACGCAGTATTTT